One and the same sample provided the 14 T cell receptor beta chains below, sequenced in a study of CXCR3-negative and CXCR3-positive naive CD8 T cells. The TRB cDNA libraries were prepared by 5' RACE with UMI labels. Reprocessing the 5' RACE reads, TCRdb reports a single entry for every CDR3 protein and omits DNA. Recorded for this sample: around 81,000 distinct CDR3 sequences. Sequencing used naive CXCR3- CD8+ T cells from blood. The subset: CD45RO-CCR7+CD27+CD95- naive CD8+ T cells lacking CXCR3 (TNR3-). The receptor set was obtained from a human donor in good health. Some clones in this sample may be carry-over from other donors' samples.

The genes are TRBV10-3 and TRBJ2-2; TCRdb outputs TRBD1, but without DNA this stays unchecked. This CDR3 is 15 amino acids long. CDR1 and CDR2 from the germline V gene are ENHRY and SYGVKD. CDR3 loop: CAISDPDRNTGELFF.

The chain couples TRBV7-9 to TRBJ2-1; TCRdb's D call, TRBD2, is unchecked because there is no DNA. This CDR3 spans 12 amino acids. Germline V gene lookup returns CDR1 SEHNR and CDR2 FQNEAQ (reference sequence). CDR3 sequence: CASSLGREGQFF.

The chain couples TRBV28 to TRBJ2-3. The CDR3 loop spans 13 amino acids. Germline CDR1 MDHEN, CDR2 SYDVKM. The CDR3 reads CASSFGGTDTQYF.

V and J are TRBV4-1 and TRBJ1-5; there is no DNA to check the TCRdb D call of TRBD1. Germline assignment: CDR1 MGHRA and CDR2 YSYEKL. The CDR3 sequence is 14 residues long. The CDR3 here is CASSQGGGGQPQHF.

This chain connects TRBV20-1 to TRBJ2-7; the D gene TCRdb calls, TRBD1, cannot be checked with no DNA. The CDR3 is made up of 16 amino acids. Per germline, CDR1 DFQATT and CDR2 SNEGSKA (reference sequence). The CDR3 sequence is CSASPPTGQVAYEQYF.

The chain uses TRBV7-6 and TRBJ2-2; TCRdb gives TRBD1 as the D gene, but with no DNA this cannot be confirmed. CDR1 and CDR2 (germline): SGHVS, FNYEAQ. The CDR3 loop spans 14 amino acids. The CDR3: CASSRIAGFGELFF.

CDR3 sequence reads: CASSQEGTSGPYEQYF. This rearrangement joins TRBV4-2 to TRBJ2-7; TCRdb's D call of TRBD2 is untestable without DNA. Germline V gene lookup returns CDR1 LGHNA and CDR2 YNFKEQ. CDR3 length equals 16 residues.

The chain recombines TRBV7-3 with TRBJ2-7; TCRdb calls TRBD2, which cannot be checked without DNA. The CDR3 is 13 amino acids. The V gene's germline CDR1 is SGHTA and CDR2 FQGTGA. CDR3 residues: CASKTSGAYEQYF.

The chain carries TRBV7-9 and TRBJ2-7; checking the TCRdb D call of TRBD1 is not possible without DNA. Germline CDR1 is SEHNR and CDR2 is FQNEAQ (reference sequence). This CDR3 is built from 13 residues. The CDR3 region is CASSLAGDYEQYF.

The CDR3 spells CSARVGYFSGSGPLYNEQFF. This chain links TRBV20-1 with TRBJ2-1; checking the TCRdb D call of TRBD2 is not possible without DNA. Germline loops: CDR1 DFQATT, CDR2 SNEGSKA (reference sequence). CDR3 length: 20 residues.

The J gene is TRBJ2-1, the V gene TRBV7-8; TCRdb's D call, TRBD1, is unchecked because there is no DNA. Per germline, CDR1 SGHVS and CDR2 FQNEAQ. CDR3 length: 16 amino acids. The CDR3 here is CASSLPGASSYNEQFF.

V is TRBV7-9 and J is TRBJ2-7. Germline assignment: CDR1 SEHNR and CDR2 FQNEAQ (reference sequence). CDR3 length: 12 amino acids. The CDR3 protein is CASSFKVYEQYF.

Measured by frequency, this clonotype is medium-sized. The chain joins TRBV29-1 to TRBJ2-3; TCRdb's D call of TRBD2 is untestable without DNA. This CDR3 is built from 15 residues. Germline V gives CDR1 SQVTM, CDR2 ANQGSEA. CDR3 region: CSVEASGAPTDTQYF.

This rearrangement joins TRBV7-9 to TRBJ2-1; no DNA is available, so the TRBD2 call from TCRdb remains unchecked. CDR1 SEHNR and CDR2 FQNEAQ come from the germline V gene (reference sequence). This CDR3 comprises 16 residues. CDR3 amino acids: CASSTLPGGSYNEQFF.